The 17 T cell receptor beta chains in this list originate from one sample, sequenced in a study of response to subunit inactivated influenza vaccine. TCRdb reprocessed the RT-PCR reads via MiXCR and lists one record per CDR3 protein. The sample yields approximately 700,000 distinct CDR3 sequences, about 15% seen once. The sequenced sample was PBMCs from blood, obtained approximately 15 days before vaccination. Receptor source: a man aged 45-65 years who received an inactivated influenza vaccine.

The V and J genes are TRBV7-8 and TRBJ1-1, with a tentative D call TRBD1 (6 bases). Trimming removed 1 base at V and 5 bases at J, with 11 bases between. The CDR3 covers 14 residues. Germline CDR1 and CDR2: SGHVS and FQNEAQ. The CDR3 is CASSLGYRETEAFF. For the CDR3, the DNA is TGTGCCAGCAGCTTAGGTTACAGGGAGACTGAAGCTTTCTTT.

This clonotype was counted a few times. The J gene is TRBJ1-2, the V gene TRBV6-1, with TRBD1 matching 7 bases. The CDR3 loop spans 15 amino acids. Germline V gives CDR1 MNHNS, CDR2 SASEGT. Losses at the gene ends were 4 bases for V and 8 bases for J; bases not matched to a gene: 13. The CDR3 loop reads CASSAQNRGSVGYTF. In nucleotides, the CDR3 is TGTGCCAGCAGTGCCCAGAACAGGGGATCGGTGGGCTACACCTTC.

In its sample, this clonotype was seen a few times. This rearrangement joins TRBV6-5 to TRBJ2-5; a weak D match, TRBD2 (6 bases). Between the trimmed V and J ends, which lost 2 bases and 3 bases, there was a span of 10 bases. From germline, CDR1 is MNHEY and CDR2 SVGAGI. This CDR3 contains 14 residues. This CDR3 is CASSYGEAEETQYF. For the CDR3, the DNA is TGTGCCAGCAGTTACGGGGAGGCCGAAGAGACCCAGTACTTC.

This clonotype was detected only a few times. This chain connects TRBV10-3 to TRBJ2-1, with a possible D match to TRBD1 (6 bases). Germline CDR1 is ENHRY and CDR2 is SYGVKD. This CDR3 spans 15 amino acids. V lost 2 bases, J lost 3 bases, and 11 bases lay in between. The CDR3 loop reads CAISERDILYNEQFF. The CDR3 nucleotides are TGTGCCATCAGTGAGAGGGACATACTCTACAATGAGCAGTTCTTC.

The rearrangement links TRBV7-9 to TRBJ2-1, with 9 bases fitting TRBD2. The CDR3 covers 16 residues. V shed 2 bases and J 6 bases; nucleotides not matched to a gene: 8. Germline CDR1 is SEHNR and CDR2 is FQNEAQ (reference sequence). CDR3 amino acids: CASSLRRGGRRNEQFF. Written as DNA, the CDR3 is TGTGCCAGCAGCTTACGGCGGGGGGGCCGACGCAATGAGCAGTTCTTC.

This clonotype turned up a few times. The CDR3 DNA sequence: TGCAGTGCTAGAGCCCGAGGGGGGGGCTATGGCTACACCTTC. It yields the protein CSARARGGGYGYTF. The chain combines TRBV20-1 with TRBJ1-2; TRBD1 is a possible D gene (6 bases). Germline assignment: CDR1 DFQATT and CDR2 SNEGSKA (reference sequence). Trimming cost V 1 base and J 4 bases, with 13 bases left between them. The CDR3 runs 14 residues.

This clonotype was recorded at least ten times. The chain is built from TRBV10-1 and TRBJ2-2; D unresolved. The CDR3 consists of 12 residues. CDR1 is WNHNN and CDR2 is SYGVQD in the germline V gene (reference sequence). V gave up 8 bases and J gave up 4 bases, with 8 bases separating them. The CDR3 nucleotides are TGCGCCAGCGGCCAGCGCACCGGGGAGCTGTTTTTT. Encoded protein: CASGQRTGELFF.

The chain joins TRBV25-1 to TRBJ2-1; 9 bases map to TRBD2. Germline loops: CDR1 MGHDK, CDR2 SYGVNS. The V gene end was trimmed by 3 bases and the J gene end by 3 bases; junction bases not matched to a gene: 12. The CDR3 extends over 18 amino acids. The CDR3 region has the DNA TGTGCCAGCAGTGAGTTTGCGGGAGGGCCAGTTGACTACAATGAGCAGTTCTTC. Translating it yields CASSEFAGGPVDYNEQFF.

This clonotype was seen only a few times. The V call is TRBV10-3, the J call TRBJ2-1; 10 bases fit TRBD2. V was pared by 3 bases and J by 8 bases, with 4 bases of the junction left unmatched. The CDR3 has 14 amino acids. In germline, CDR1 is ENHRY, CDR2 SYGVKD. The CDR3: CAISELAGRDEQFF. The CDR3 bases are TGTGCCATCAGTGAACTAGCGGGACGAGATGAGCAGTTCTTC.

The rearrangement links TRBV3-1 to TRBJ2-7, with TRBD1 matching 8 bases. The V segment lost 8 bases and the J segment 5 bases; nucleotides outside the gene matches: 2. CDR1 LGHDT and CDR2 YNNKEL come from the germline V gene (reference sequence). The CDR3 covers 11 residues. CDR3 in amino acids: CASQGAHEQYF. The CDR3 DNA follows: TGTGCCAGCCAGGGGGCCCACGAGCAGTACTTC.

The V call is TRBV4-3, the J call TRBJ1-1; tentative D call: TRBD1 (5 bases). Trimming stripped 1 base from V and 4 bases from J, with 16 bases between. Looked up from germline, CDR1 is LGHNA and CDR2 is YSLEER. The CDR3 runs 16 residues. CDR3: CASSQAPTGGATEAFF. As DNA, the CDR3 is TGCGCCAGCAGCCAAGCTCCAACAGGAGGGGCCACTGAAGCTTTCTTT.

V gene TRBV12-3 or TRBV12-4 combines with J gene TRBJ2-3; no definite D call. The V end was cut by 7 bases, the J end by 2 bases, with 10 bases between. The CDR3 has 13 residues. The CDR3 protein is CASTVDTTDTQYF. Here the CDR3 DNA reads TGTGCCAGCACCGTAGATACCACAGATACGCAGTATTTT.

This chain uses TRBV6-1 with TRBJ2-4; either TRBD1 or TRBD2 may fit D (5 bases each). V lost 5 bases and J 0 bases, leaving 11 bases between the germline ends. CDR1 MNHNS and CDR2 SASEGT come from the germline V gene. This CDR3 contains 15 residues. As DNA, the CDR3 is TGTGCCAGCAGTCGGGACGGCCTAGCCAAAAACATTCAGTACTTC. It translates to CASSRDGLAKNIQYF.

This clonotype was seen more than once but under ten times. This chain uses TRBV12-3 or TRBV12-4 with TRBJ2-7, with 9 bases matching TRBD2. The V gene end was trimmed by 6 bases and the J gene end by 1 base; junction bases not matched to a gene: 4. The CDR3 totals 14 residues. The CDR3 DNA reads TGTGCCAGCAGGACTAGCGGCCTATCCTACGAGCAGTACTTC. Translated, it gives CASRTSGLSYEQYF.

This clonotype was detected a few times. The J gene is TRBJ2-1, the V gene TRBV4-3; 7 bases are a match to TRBD1. Trimming at V came to 2 bases and at J to 3 bases, leaving 7 bases not matched to a gene. This CDR3 has 16 amino acids. In germline, CDR1 is LGHNA, CDR2 YSLEER. The CDR3 DNA reads as TGCGCCAGCAGCCAAAACAGGGGTGGCTTCTACAATGAGCAGTTCTTC. Translation: CASSQNRGGFYNEQFF.

This chain links TRBV20-1 with TRBJ2-5; tentatively, D is TRBD1 or TRBD2 (5 bases each). The V gene's germline CDR1 is DFQATT and CDR2 SNEGSKA (reference sequence). The length of the CDR3 is 16 residues. With 5 bases removed from V and 0 bases from J, the gap between germline ends came to 19 bases. CDR3 sequence (DNA): TGCAGTGCTGCGGGTTATTCGAAGGGGCACCAAGAGACCCAGTACTTC. It encodes CSAAGYSKGHQETQYF.

This clonotype was counted ten times or more. This chain uses TRBV7-2 with TRBJ2-4; D not resolved. The CDR3 runs to 16 residues. Germline-derived CDR1 and CDR2 are SGHTA and FQGNSA. V gave up 0 bases and J gave up 5 bases, with 14 bases separating them. The CDR3, as DNA: TGTGCCAGCAGCTTAGCGTGGGCGGAATGGGAAAACATTCAGTACTTC. Translating gives CASSLAWAEWENIQYF.